One sample yielded the 10 T cell receptor beta chains listed below, sequenced in a study of T cell clonality in common variable immunodeficiency. Clones were read by immunoSEQ multiplex PCR, and TCRdb kept only the in-frame ones, dropping some. The sample shows 50,000 to 60,000 clones, none of them appearing just once. Sample: peripheral blood mononuclear cells. The receptors derive from a person between 18 and 75 years old in good health.

Ten or more counts support this clone. The CDR3 extends 3 residues past the end of the read, so its final part is completed from the germline J gene. The chain uses TRBV20-1 and TRBJ2-1, with TRBD2 matching 8 bases. Germline loops: CDR1 DFQATT, CDR2 SNEGSKA (reference sequence). Trimming at V came to 5 bases and at J to 7 bases, leaving 7 bases not matched to a gene. The CDR3 is 13 residues long. The CDR3 DNA, read in part, is TGCAGTGCTCCGGGGGGGTACTTTAATGAG. Translated: CSAPGGYFNE. The CDR3, in full, reads CSAPGGYFNEQFF.

This clone was detected ten times or more. The CDR3 is cut off 3 residues early in the read; its end comes from the germline J gene. This rearrangement joins TRBV7-2 to TRBJ1-6; no firm D call. Trimming took 2 bases from V and 10 from J, leaving 15 bases between them. This CDR3 is 15 amino acids long. Germline V gene sequence: CDR1 SGHTA, CDR2 FQGNSA. The CDR3 DNA, read in part, is TGTGCCAGCAGCTTACCCGATATAGGGTTATCACCC. Protein: CASSLPDIGLSP. The complete CDR3 protein is CASSLPDIGLSPLHF.

There are many counts of this clone. The sequence runs out 3 residues before the end of the CDR3; the remainder is reconstructed from the germline J gene. The rearrangement joins TRBV28 to TRBJ1-6; TRBD1 matches 9 bases. Germline CDR1 MDHEN, CDR2 SYDVKM. J gave up 7 bases and V 6 bases, and 4 bases lay outside the gene matches. This CDR3 is 14 amino acids long. The sequenced CDR3 bases are TGTGCCAGCAGAGAGACAGGGGGAAATTCACCC. Translating it yields CASRETGGNSP. The complete CDR3 reads CASRETGGNSPLHF.

Regarding this clone: The junction does not match germline at one end; this may be a read error. The CDR3 extends 3 residues past the end of the read, so its final part is completed from the germline J gene. The same CDR3 also results from other DNA sequences found in this sample. The chain couples TRBV18 to TRBJ1-3; D possibly corresponds to TRBD1 (5 bases). There are 15 residues in the CDR3. Germline-derived CDR1 and CDR2 are KGHSH and LQKENI. This CDR3 is CASSPGRASGNTIYF. The covered CDR3 bases are TGTGCCAGCTCACCGGGCAGGGCCTCTGGAAACACA.

In this sample, this clone turned up many times. Coverage ceases 3 residues before the CDR3 finishes, and the germline J gene fills in the end. This chain uses TRBV19 with TRBJ1-5; tentatively, D is TRBD1 (5 bases). CDR1 is LNHDA and CDR2 is SQIVND in the germline V gene (reference sequence). V was cut by 7 bases and J by 5 bases, with 15 bases left in between. The CDR3 totals 14 residues. CDR3 DNA, as far as it was read: TGTGCCAGTACAAATTTGACAGATTATCAGCCC. Translation: CASTNLTDYQP. The full-length CDR3 reads as CASTNLTDYQPQHF.

This clone was seen ten or more times. Sequencing ends 3 residues short of the CDR3 end; the germline J gene provides the rest. V usage is TRBV29-1 and J usage is TRBJ2-5; D might be TRBD1 (6 bases). Trimming left V 6 bases short and J 1 base short, with 12 bases between. The CDR3 is 13 residues long. The germline gives CDR1 SQVTM, CDR2 ANQGSEA. CDR3 bases read: TGCAGCGTACAACGACAGGCCCAAGAGACC. Translated, it gives CSVQRQAQET. The entire CDR3 sequence reads CSVQRQAQETQYF.

This clone was seen ten or more times. The CDR3 end is not reached by the read, which stops 3 residues before it; the germline J gene fills it in. This sequence joins TRBV6-2 or TRBV6-3 and TRBJ1-3; weak D call: TRBD1 (5 bases). From germline, CDR1 is MNHEY and CDR2 SVGEGT. Trimming left V 5 bases short and J 2 bases short, with 10 bases between. The CDR3 runs 14 residues. The chain's CDR3 is CASSIRGPGNTIYF. The CDR3 DNA, read in part, is TGTGCCAGCAGTATAAGGGGCCCTGGAAACACC.

This clone was recorded many times. The missing CDR3 end, 3 residues past where the read stops, is filled in from the germline J gene. The rearrangement uses TRBV30 and TRBJ1-4; no clear D. The CDR3 has 16 residues. Trimming left V 0 bases short and J 0 bases short, with 11 bases between. CDR1 is GTSNPN and CDR2 is SVGIG in the germline V gene (reference sequence). The CDR3: CAWSVGGATTNEKLFF. CDR3 DNA, as far as it was read: TGTGCCTGGAGTGTAGGCGGAGCCACAACTAATGAAAAA.

At least ten counts were recorded for this clone. The CDR3 is cut off 3 residues early in the read; its end comes from the germline J gene. J is TRBJ2-1 and V is TRBV5-1; 10 positions agree with TRBD2. Germline CDR1 reads SGHRS; CDR2 reads YFSETQ. This CDR3 region has 19 residues. V lost 3 bases, J lost 2 bases, and 14 bases stayed unmatched. CDR3 bases read: TGCGCCAGCAGCTCCCTAACAATAGGACTAGCGGATCCCTACAATGAG. Its protein is CASSSLTIGLADPYNE. The full CDR3 protein reads CASSSLTIGLADPYNEQFF.

This clone was seen repeatedly, ten times or more. Read coverage stops 3 residues before the CDR3 terminus; the germline J gene supplies the remainder. This chain connects TRBV6-2 or TRBV6-3 to TRBJ1-1; D ambiguous. Trimming left V 4 bases short and J 3 bases short, with 12 bases between. The CDR3 has 14 residues. The germline CDR1 and CDR2 sequences are MNHEY and SVGEGT. CDR3 loop: CASSLSGYDTEAFF. CDR3 DNA, as far as it was read: TGTGCCAGCAGTTTATCGGGGTACGACACTGAA.